A single sample gave rise to the 8 T cell receptor beta chains below, sequenced in a study of cytomegalovirus exposure and HLA in healthy donors (dated by TCRdb to the late 2010s). Libraries came from the immunoSEQ multiplex PCR assay. Here the immuneACCESS table is served through TCRdb, limited to in-frame sequences with V and J called. Missing clones are a known gap in these copies; in checked studies unresolved V genes cover under half, and the rest lacks a known reason. The sample table contains roughly 310,000 clones; only one count was recorded for approximately 86% of them. The top ten clonotypes cover around 0.88% of the sample. The material sequenced was PBMCs. Every receptor here comes from a man aged 25 to 40 in good health and CMV-seronegative.

The chain is built from TRBV19 and TRBJ1-2, with D possibly matching TRBD1 (6 bases). This CDR3 is built from 13 residues. The ends were cut back, 6 bases at V and 8 bases at J, with 16 bases in the middle. Germline CDR1 is LNHDA and CDR2 is SQIVND (reference sequence). Written as DNA, the CDR3 is TGTGCCAGTAGCCCAACCTTCAGGGGAGGCTACACCTTC. Its protein is CASSPTFRGGYTF.

The J gene is TRBJ1-4, the V gene TRBV29-1; D remains unclear. V lost 7 bases and J 10 bases, leaving 19 bases between the germline ends. The CDR3 totals 13 residues. The germline V gene encodes CDR1 SQVTM and CDR2 ANQGSEA. Here the CDR3 reads CSALAAVRGKLFF. CDR3 in DNA: TGCAGCGCCCTGGCGGCGGTTAGAGGAAAACTGTTTTTT.

CDR3 nucleotide sequence: TGCGCCAGCAGCCAGCGGAGGGATAATCCCACTAATGAAAAACTGTTTTTT. Translating gives CASSQRRDNPTNEKLFF. The gene calls are TRBV4-1 and TRBJ1-4; D unresolved. The V end lost 3 bases, the J end lost 2 bases, and 16 bases lay between the germline ends. The germline V gene has CDR1 MGHRA and CDR2 YSYEKL. This CDR3 contains 17 residues.

The chain uses TRBV18 and TRBJ2-1; 12 nucleotides line up with TRBD2. Germline CDR1 is KGHSH and CDR2 is LQKENI. The CDR3 is made up of 15 amino acids. The ends lost 6 bases at V and 5 bases at J; junction bases unmatched: 5. DNA of the CDR3: TGTGCCAGCTCGCTAGCGGGGGGGTTAAACAATGAGCAGTTCTTC. Translation gives CASSLAGGLNNEQFF.

V gene TRBV6-4 combines with J gene TRBJ2-7, with 11 bases that match TRBD2. With 6 bases clipped from V and 3 bases from J, the junction kept 10 bases outside the gene matches. There are 16 residues in the CDR3. Germline CDR1 is MRHNA and CDR2 is SNTAGT. The CDR3 reads CASSATLTSGVYEQYF. The CDR3 DNA sequence: TGTGCCAGCAGCGCCACCCTGACTAGCGGGGTCTACGAGCAGTACTTC.

This chain's CDR3 is CATSRDLGGGTEAFF. The CDR3 DNA is TGTGCCACCAGCAGAGACTTAGGGGGCGGGACTGAAGCTTTCTTT. The genes are TRBV15 and TRBJ1-1, with 7 bases aligning to TRBD1. The CDR3 is 15 residues long. The germline V gene encodes CDR1 LNHNV and CDR2 YYDKDF (reference sequence). V shed 0 bases, J shed 5 bases, and the junction held 6 bases outside the gene matches.

V and J are TRBV27 and TRBJ2-5, with 13 bases lining up with TRBD2. The germline gives CDR1 MNHEY, CDR2 SMNVEV (reference sequence). The CDR3 spans 18 residues. J gave up 2 bases and V 3 bases, and 9 bases lay outside the gene matches. CDR3 nucleotides: TGTGCCAGCAGTTTTACTAGCGGGGGGGCCTCGAATCAAGAGACCCAGTACTTC. This codes for CASSFTSGGASNQETQYF.

The V gene is TRBV11-3, the J gene TRBJ2-5; 7 positions match TRBD1. The germline gives CDR1 SGHNT, CDR2 YENEEA. The CDR3 contains 13 residues. V shed 4 bases, J shed 5 bases, and the junction held 4 bases outside the gene matches. CDR3 sequence reads: CASSSTGMETQYF. CDR3 in DNA: TGTGCCAGCAGCTCGACAGGGATGGAGACCCAGTACTTC.